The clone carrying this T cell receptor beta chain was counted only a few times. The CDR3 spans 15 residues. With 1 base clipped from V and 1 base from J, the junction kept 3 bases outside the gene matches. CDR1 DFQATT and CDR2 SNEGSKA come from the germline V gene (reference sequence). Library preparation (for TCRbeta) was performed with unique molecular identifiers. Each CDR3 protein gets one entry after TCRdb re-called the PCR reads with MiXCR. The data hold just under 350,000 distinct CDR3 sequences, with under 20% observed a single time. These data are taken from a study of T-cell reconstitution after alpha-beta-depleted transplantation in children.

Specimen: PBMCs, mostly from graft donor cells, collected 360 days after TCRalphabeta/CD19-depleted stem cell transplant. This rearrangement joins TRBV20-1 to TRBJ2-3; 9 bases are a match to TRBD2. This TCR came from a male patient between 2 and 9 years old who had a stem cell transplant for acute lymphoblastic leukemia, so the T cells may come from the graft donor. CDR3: CSARVTSGRTDTQYF. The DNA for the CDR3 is TGCAGTGCTAGAGTGACTAGCGGACGCACAGATACGCAGTATTTT.